This T cell receptor (beta chain) was profiled in a study of cytomegalovirus exposure and HLA in healthy donors. Study information: Tens of millions of unique TCRs from HLA-typed donors made up an early data release.

Researchers ran the PCR with 60 Vbeta and 13 Jbeta primers. Repertoires were generated with immunoSEQ multiplex PCR, while TCRdb's copy carries only in-frame clones and drops some. The sample lists 150,000 to 180,000 clones, about three quarters occurring once. Study-level points and caveats: Later work found that TCR association rates differed between HLA loci; DRB1 had the most and HLA-C the fewest. Judged likely to be a sequencing artifact was a cluster of highly shared sequence variants. Versus the roughly 700-donor mean, an Asian-associated ancestry cluster reportedly showed fewer N-insertions in a later analysis.

About this clone itself: No antigen is known for it.

The CDR3 consists of 14 residues. Germline CDR1 LGHNA, CDR2 YSLEER. Trimming stripped 1 base from V and 0 bases from J, with 7 bases between. Sequencing was done on a sample of PBMCs. The chain recombines TRBV4-3 with TRBJ2-7, with no clear D. This sequence was found in a man younger than 30 in good health and CMV-seronegative. Here the CDR3 reads CASSQGYISYEQYF. The CDR3 DNA sequence: TGCGCCAGCAGCCAAGGTTACATCTCCTACGAGCAGTACTTC.